This T cell receptor (beta chain) was sequenced for a study of identical twins. TCRdb called the 5' RACE reads again in MiXCR, with one record for every CDR3 protein. Altogether nearly 900,000 distinct CDR3 sequences are present, 9% to 15% being singletons, with the ten largest covering roughly 1.5%. After removal of 1 base from V and 7 bases from J, the junction contained 11 bases not matched to a gene. The CDR3 runs 17 residues. Per germline, CDR1 SGHVS and CDR2 FQNEAQ. This sample also appeared in a second study, on yellow fever vaccine responses in identical twins.

This chain uses TRBV7-8 with TRBJ2-1; 9 bases map to TRBD2. The TCR originated in a woman between 18 and 29 years old in good health. Sample: PBMCs. The CDR3 is CASSLGNRREGRNEQFF. CDR3 coding DNA: TGTGCCAGCAGCTTAGGTAATCGGCGGGAGGGCCGTAATGAGCAGTTCTTC.